This T cell receptor (beta chain) was captured in a study of OX40 agonist ivuxolimab in advanced cancers. General study points: Low levels of normalized T-cell clonal expansion also appeared in some nonresponders. Researchers report that CD8+ T cells had, on average, more expanded clones than CD4+. The antigen specificity of the peripheral T cells (those that were expanded) was not determined. Patients with a partial response at 0.1-3.0 mg/kg had among the lowest clonal expansion.

A word on this clone: Its specificity is unknown.

CDR1 and CDR2 (germline): MRHNA, SNTAGT. The CDR3 runs 14 residues. The germline V and J ends were trimmed by 5 bases and 1 base, with 12 bases remaining between them. The protocol was immunoSEQ multiplex PCR, while the TCRdb copy is restricted to in-frame clones and leaves out a portion. The sample shows tens of thousands of clones, more than 85% of them seen only once. The receptor was derived from an adult with an advanced solid tumor such as melanoma, head and neck, liver or kidney cancer. The J gene is TRBJ2-7, the V gene TRBV6-4, with a weak D call TRBD1 (6 bases). The material sequenced was CD4+ or CD8+ T cells sorted from blood, taken in a trial of the OX40 agonist ivuxolimab. The CDR3 nucleotides are TGTGCCAGCAGTTCAGGGGTTCGTTCCTACGAGCAGTACTTC. Residues: CASSSGVRSYEQYF.